These 32 T cell receptor beta chains were sequenced from one sample in a study of control samples from healthy donors and cancer patients (dated by TCRdb to 2018 to 2021). Libraries came from the immunoSEQ multiplex PCR assay. In TCRdb, the immuneACCESS table is reduced to in-frame sequences with V and J assigned. These tables do not hold every clone; where another copy was compared, an unresolved V gene accounts for under half, and the others remain unexplained. This sample lists about 190,000 clones; around 90% were detected once. Of the sample, approximately 2% falls within the top ten clones. The specimen was blood. These receptors were collected from a man aged 25-45 years in good health.

The V and J genes are TRBV9 and TRBJ1-6, with D perhaps TRBD1 (6 bases). CDR1 is SGDLS, CDR2 YYNGEE, per germline. CDR3 size: 14 residues. V was pared by 7 bases and J by 5 bases, with 13 bases between. The CDR3 DNA is TGTGCCAGCTCCATAGGGGGGGATAATTCACCCCTCCACTTT. This sequence encodes CASSIGGDNSPLHF.

V gene TRBV6-5 combines with J gene TRBJ1-1; TRBD1 matches 8 bases. The CDR3 totals 15 residues. With 10 bases clipped from V and 1 base from J, the junction kept 11 bases outside the gene matches. CDR1 is MNHEY and CDR2 is SVGAGI in the germline V gene. CDR3 DNA: TGTGCCACTACGAACCCGGGACAGGCGAACACTGAAGCTTTCTTT. Amino acid sequence: CATTNPGQANTEAFF.

This rearrangement joins TRBV2 to TRBJ1-2, with unresolved D. The CDR3 is 14 residues long. V was clipped by 1 base and J by 0 bases, with 6 bases between them. Germline V gene sequence: CDR1 SNHLY, CDR2 FYNNEI. DNA for the CDR3: TGTGCCAGCAGTGAAGGAGGGCCTAACTATGGCTACACCTTC. This gives the protein CASSEGGPNYGYTF.

The chain employs TRBV25-1 and TRBJ2-7, with D possibly TRBD1 on 6 matching bases. This CDR3 is built from 15 residues. V lost 1 base and J 1 base, leaving 11 bases between the germline ends. The germline CDR1 and CDR2 sequences are MGHDK and SYGVNS. Here the CDR3 reads CASSESGADSYEQYF. DNA for the CDR3: TGTGCCAGCAGTGAATCAGGGGCGGATTCCTACGAGCAGTACTTC.

The CDR3 DNA reads TGTGCCAGCAGGCCGCAAGGAACGGGACAGCCCCAGCATTTT. This codes for CASRPQGTGQPQHF. The rearrangement uses TRBV28 and TRBJ1-5; D is unclear. Germline loops: CDR1 MDHEN, CDR2 SYDVKM. The germline V and J ends were trimmed by 6 bases and 7 bases, with 16 bases remaining between them. This CDR3 spans 14 amino acids.

DNA of the CDR3: TGTGCCAGCAGTGAAGGGGGTGGGGGAACTGGCTACACCTTC. It encodes CASSEGGGGTGYTF. The rearrangement links TRBV6-1 to TRBJ1-2; possible D gene TRBD1, 5 bases. Trimming took 1 base from V and 7 from J, leaving 13 bases between them. CDR3 length: 14 residues. Germline loops: CDR1 MNHNS, CDR2 SASEGT.

The chain uses TRBV5-1 and TRBJ1-1; 7 bases map to TRBD1. V shed 4 bases, J shed 7 bases, and the junction held 10 bases outside the gene matches. The CDR3 is 14 amino acids. Germline V gene sequence: CDR1 SGHRS, CDR2 YFSETQ. The CDR3 loop reads CASSPGRGEHEAFF. CDR3 DNA: TGCGCCAGCAGCCCCGGCAGGGGGGAACATGAAGCTTTCTTT.

CDR3 sequence (DNA): TGCGCCAGCAGCTTGCCCGAAGTCGACAGGGTAGGGCCAGGAACCTACGAGCAGTACTTC. This encodes CASSLPEVDRVGPGTYEQYF. This sequence joins TRBV5-1 and TRBJ2-7; 7 nucleotides line up with TRBD1. The germline gives CDR1 SGHRS, CDR2 YFSETQ. J gave up 2 bases and V 1 base, and 21 bases lay outside the gene matches. This CDR3 spans 20 amino acids. Full variable domain (missing parts from reference TRBV5-1 and TRBJ2-7): KAGVTQTPRYLIKTRGQQVTLSCSPISGHRSVSWYQQTPGQGLQFLFEYFSETQRNKGNFPGRFSGRQFSNSRSEMNVSTLELGDSALYLCASSLPEVDRVGPGTYEQYFGPGTRLTVT.

The chain combines TRBV2 with TRBJ1-6; 9 bases fit TRBD1. The CDR3 covers 16 residues. V gave up 4 bases and J gave up 10 bases; unmatched junction bases: 11. Germline values: CDR1 SNHLY, CDR2 FYNNEI. CDR3 sequence: CASSGAGDRVNSPLHF. CDR3 coding DNA: TGTGCCAGCAGTGGCGCCGGGGACAGGGTCAACTCACCCCTCCACTTT.

This clone was recorded once. The genes are TRBV6-6 and TRBJ2-6; a weak D match, TRBD1 (5 bases). This CDR3 contains 15 residues. V was trimmed by 4 bases and J by 0 bases, leaving 7 bases between them. Germline CDR1 reads MNHNY; CDR2 reads SVGAGI (reference sequence). CDR3 region: CASSFRVSGANVLTF. CDR3 nucleotides: TGTGCCAGCAGTTTCAGGGTCTCTGGGGCCAACGTCCTGACTTTC.

This clone was found a few times. J is TRBJ1-5 and V is TRBV28; unclear D gene. This CDR3 has 14 residues. Trimming took 3 bases from V and 2 from J, leaving 8 bases between them. The germline gives CDR1 MDHEN, CDR2 SYDVKM. Written as DNA, the CDR3 is TGTGCCAGCAGTTTCTATGCAGGCAATCAGCCCCAGCATTTT. The encoded protein is CASSFYAGNQPQHF.

V usage is TRBV2 and J usage is TRBJ1-4; tentative D call: TRBD1 (5 bases). CDR3 size: 14 residues. With 3 bases removed from V and 8 bases from J, the gap between germline ends came to 13 bases. The germline V gene encodes CDR1 SNHLY and CDR2 FYNNEI. CDR3 residues: CASSDIQESEKLFF. CDR3 coding DNA: TGTGCCAGCAGTGACATACAGGAGAGCGAAAAACTGTTTTTT.

The V gene is TRBV4-2, the J gene TRBJ2-7; D ambiguous. Germline CDR1 LGHNA, CDR2 YNFKEQ. Trimming took 0 bases from V and 10 from J, leaving 13 bases between them. The CDR3 spans 13 residues. This CDR3 is CASSQELYTEQYF. CDR3 DNA sequence: TGTGCCAGCAGCCAAGAACTCTATACCGAACAGTACTTC.

This chain connects TRBV6-5 to TRBJ1-2; possibly TRBD1 for D (5 bases). Germline V gene sequence: CDR1 MNHEY, CDR2 SVGAGI. CDR3 length: 13 residues. Deletions cut 11 bases from V and 4 bases from J, with 17 bases between. CDR3: CASRQGDIYGYTF. The CDR3 coding sequence is TGTGCCTCCAGGCAGGGCGACATCTATGGCTACACCTTC.

The rearrangement links TRBV10-2 to TRBJ1-2; D might be TRBD1 (5 bases). Trimming took 8 bases from V and 2 from J, leaving 18 bases between them. The CDR3 has 15 amino acids. Germline loops: CDR1 WSHSY, CDR2 SAAADI. The CDR3: CASLDIRERNYGYTF. For the CDR3, the DNA is TGCGCCAGCCTAGATATCAGGGAGAGAAACTATGGCTACACCTTC.

This chain connects TRBV16 to TRBJ2-2; D unresolved. The germline V and J ends were trimmed by 6 bases and 7 bases, with 18 bases remaining between them. This CDR3 has 15 residues. Germline lookup yields CDR1 KGHSY and CDR2 FQNENV. Written as DNA, the CDR3 is TGTGCCAGCAGTCGAAACTCCGGGTTTAACGGGGAGCTGTTTTTT. Its protein product is CASSRNSGFNGELFF.

This clone was seen at least ten times. The chain uses TRBV9 and TRBJ1-5; D call uncertain. V was cut by 9 bases and J by 0 bases, with 25 bases left in between. The CDR3 consists of 18 residues. Germline V gene data show CDR1 as SGDLS and CDR2 as YYNGEE. CDR3 region: CATPLFSSVTYSNQPQHF. CDR3 nucleotides: TGTGCCACTCCGCTTTTTTCCTCCGTAACATATAGCAATCAGCCCCAGCATTTT. The full variable domain, with the rest looked up from reference TRBV9 and TRBJ1-5, is DSGVTQTPKHLITATGQRVTLRCSPRSGDLSVYWYQQSLDQGLQFLIQYYNGEERAKGNILERFSAQQFPDLHSELNLSSLELGDSALYFCATPLFSSVTYSNQPQHFGDGTRLSIL.

J is TRBJ2-3 and V is TRBV7-3; 8 bases are shared with TRBD1. CDR1 is SGHTA, CDR2 FQGTGA, per germline. V was pared by 3 bases and J by 5 bases, with 7 bases of the junction left unmatched. The CDR3 spans 15 residues. CDR3 in DNA: TGTGCCAGCAGCTTGAGTCAGGGGGCTTTAGATACGCAGTATTTT. Encoded protein: CASSLSQGALDTQYF. Supplemented by reference TRBV7-3 and TRBJ2-3, the full variable domain reads GAGVSQTPSNKVTEKGKYVELRCDPISGHTALYWYRQSLGQGPEFLIYFQGTGAADDSGLPNDRFFAVRPEGSVSTLKIQRTERGDSAVYLCASSLSQGALDTQYFGPGTRLTVL.

J is TRBJ1-5 and V is TRBV7-3, with D unclear. Germline CDR1 and CDR2: SGHTA and FQGTGA. Trimming removed 2 bases from V and 3 bases from J, with 5 bases in between. The CDR3 contains 13 residues. This CDR3 reads CASSLGFNQPQHF. The CDR3 DNA reads as TGTGCCAGCAGCTTAGGGTTCAATCAGCCCCAGCATTTT.

This clone was seen a single time. The chain couples TRBV9 to TRBJ1-6, with TRBD1 as a possible D gene (5 bases). Germline CDR1 SGDLS, CDR2 YYNGEE. CDR3 length: 16 amino acids. V lost 0 bases and J lost 8, with 15 bases in between. CDR3 sequence: CASSVGGPKYDSPLHF. In DNA form, the CDR3 reads TGTGCCAGCAGCGTAGGGGGCCCGAAGTACGATTCACCCCTCCACTTT.

The rearrangement joins TRBV7-6 to TRBJ1-2; D call uncertain. Germline V lookup: CDR1 SGHVS, CDR2 FNYEAQ. Trimming took off 0 bases at V and 8 bases at J, with 19 bases between the two ends. This CDR3 comprises 16 residues. The CDR3 loop is CASSLAVTAGVAGYTF. For the CDR3, the DNA is TGTGCCAGCAGCTTAGCGGTCACGGCCGGGGTTGCGGGCTACACCTTC.

The chain employs TRBV3-1 (or the pseudogene TRBV3-2) and TRBJ2-3; TRBD2 agrees at 7 bases. Germline V gene data show CDR1 as LGHDT and CDR2 as YNNKEL (reference sequence). This CDR3 has 17 amino acids. Trimming took 3 bases from V and 7 from J; bases not matched to a gene: 16. Here the CDR3 reads CASSHSLAGESRNTQYF. The CDR3 region has the DNA TGTGCCAGCAGCCATTCTTTAGCGGGCGAATCGAGGAATACGCAGTATTTT.

The V call is TRBV29-1, the J call TRBJ2-2; a possible D gene is TRBD1 (6 bases). This CDR3 spans 13 amino acids. The V end was cut by 4 bases, the J end by 3 bases, with 9 bases between. Per germline, CDR1 SQVTM and CDR2 ANQGSEA. The CDR3 loop reads CSVVEGDTGELFF. Written as DNA, the CDR3 is TGCAGCGTTGTCGAGGGGGACACCGGGGAGCTGTTTTTT.

The chain joins TRBV14 to TRBJ2-7; D is undetermined. The V end lost 3 bases, the J end lost 3 bases, and 15 bases lay between the germline ends. There are 15 residues in the CDR3. CDR1 SGHDN and CDR2 FVKESK come from the germline V gene. The CDR3 here is CASSHPGADFYEQYF. The CDR3 coding sequence is TGTGCCAGCAGCCACCCGGGCGCTGATTTCTACGAGCAGTACTTC.

The chain combines TRBV11-2 with TRBJ1-1; 11 positions match TRBD1. V was clipped by 1 base and J by 4 bases; unmatched bases: 2. The CDR3 length is 15 residues. From germline, CDR1 is SGHAT and CDR2 FQNNGV. CDR3 in DNA: TGTGCCAGCAGCTTAGGGGACAGGGGGGGCACTGAAGCTTTCTTT. Translating it yields CASSLGDRGGTEAFF.

This chain joins TRBV24-1 and TRBJ2-3, with D unresolved. V gave up 4 bases and J gave up 2 bases, with 18 bases separating them. Looked up from germline, CDR1 is KGHDR and CDR2 is SFDVKD. The CDR3 is 17 amino acids. CDR3 bases: TGTGCCACCAGTGACTCTGGACGGAATGGGCACACAGATACGCAGTATTTT. It specifies CATSDSGRNGHTDTQYF.

The chain couples TRBV2 to TRBJ1-5, with D uncertain. Germline lookup yields CDR1 SNHLY and CDR2 FYNNEI. Trimming took off 7 bases at V and 0 bases at J, with 10 bases between the two ends. This CDR3 comprises 14 residues. The CDR3, as DNA: TGTGCCAGCACTCGGTCCCTTAGCAATCAGCCCCAGCATTTT. Translated: CASTRSLSNQPQHF.

J is TRBJ1-1 and V is TRBV3-1 (or the pseudogene TRBV3-2); D unresolved. Trimming pared 4 bases from V and 4 bases from J, leaving 10 bases between. The germline V gene encodes CDR1 LGHDT and CDR2 YNNKEL (reference sequence). This CDR3 region has 13 residues. The CDR3 sequence is CASSPRRGTEAFF. The CDR3 DNA follows: TGTGCCAGCAGCCCCCGTCGGGGCACTGAAGCTTTCTTT.

The chain uses TRBV19 and TRBJ2-7; the match to TRBD1 covers 9 bases. The CDR3 extends over 13 amino acids. Germline CDR1 is LNHDA and CDR2 is SQIVND (reference sequence). V shed 5 bases and J 9 bases; nucleotides not matched to a gene: 8. The CDR3 reads CASSPWDRVTQYF. CDR3 DNA sequence: TGTGCCAGTAGTCCCTGGGACAGGGTCACGCAGTACTTC. Looking up the rest from reference TRBV19 and TRBJ2-7 gives the full variable domain: DGGITQSPKYLFRKEGQNVTLSCEQNLNHDAMYWYRQDPGQGLRLIYYSQIVNDFQKGDIAEGYSVSREKKESFPLTVTSAQKNPTAFYLCASSPWDRVTQYFGPGTRLTVT.

The CDR3 is CASSSRTGFANTGELFF. The CDR3 coding sequence is TGTGCCAGCAGCAGTAGAACGGGATTCGCGAACACCGGGGAGCTGTTTTTT. The chain is built from TRBV9 and TRBJ2-2, with a possible D match to TRBD2 (5 bases). The CDR3 extends over 17 amino acids. Deletions cut 4 bases from V and 0 bases from J, with 16 bases between. Germline CDR1 SGDLS, CDR2 YYNGEE.

The chain combines TRBV28 with TRBJ1-1; D is unresolved. CDR3 size: 15 residues. The germline V gene has CDR1 MDHEN and CDR2 SYDVKM. The V end was cut by 2 bases, the J end by 1 base, with 11 bases between. The CDR3 loop is CASSLNEIQNTEAFF. In DNA, the CDR3 is TGTGCCAGCAGTTTAAATGAAATACAGAACACTGAAGCTTTCTTT.

The chain uses TRBV27 and TRBJ1-2; D remains unclear. The CDR3 spans 13 residues. Trimming removed 3 bases from V and 4 bases from J, with 9 bases in between. Germline CDR1 and CDR2: MNHEY and SMNVEV (reference sequence). This chain's CDR3 is CASSFGRFYGYTF. CDR3 in DNA: TGTGCCAGCAGTTTCGGGAGATTCTATGGCTACACCTTC.